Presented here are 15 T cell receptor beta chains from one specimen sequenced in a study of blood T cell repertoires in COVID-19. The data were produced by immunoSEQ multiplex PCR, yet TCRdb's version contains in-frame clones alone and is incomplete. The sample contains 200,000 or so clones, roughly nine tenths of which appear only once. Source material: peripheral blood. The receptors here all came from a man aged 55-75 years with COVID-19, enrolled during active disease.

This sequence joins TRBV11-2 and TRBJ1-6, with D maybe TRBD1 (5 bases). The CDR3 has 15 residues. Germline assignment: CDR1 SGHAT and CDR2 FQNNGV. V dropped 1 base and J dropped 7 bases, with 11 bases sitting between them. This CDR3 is CASSLVLAGNSPLHF. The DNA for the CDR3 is TGTGCCAGCAGCTTAGTTTTGGCAGGGAATTCACCCCTCCACTTT.

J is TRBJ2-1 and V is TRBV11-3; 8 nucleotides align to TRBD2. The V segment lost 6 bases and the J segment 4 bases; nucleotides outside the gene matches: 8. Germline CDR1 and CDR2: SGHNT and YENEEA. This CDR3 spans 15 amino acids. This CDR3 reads CASSYLAGPYNEQFF. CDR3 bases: TGTGCCAGCAGTTATTTAGCGGGACCATACAATGAGCAGTTCTTC.

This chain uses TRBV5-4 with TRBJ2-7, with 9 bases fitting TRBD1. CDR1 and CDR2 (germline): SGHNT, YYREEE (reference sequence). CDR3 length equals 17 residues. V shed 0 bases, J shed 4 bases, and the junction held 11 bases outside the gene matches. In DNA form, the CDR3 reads TGTGCCAGCAGCTTGGGCCCAAGGGACAGGGCGAGGTACGAGCAGTACTTC. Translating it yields CASSLGPRDRARYEQYF.

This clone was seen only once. The CDR3 region is CASSLERTEAFF. The CDR3 DNA reads TGTGCCAGCAGCCTGGAGCGGACTGAAGCTTTCTTT. The chain joins TRBV28 to TRBJ1-1, with D unresolved. Trimming took off 6 bases at V and 5 bases at J, with 10 bases between the two ends. The V gene's germline CDR1 is MDHEN and CDR2 SYDVKM. The CDR3 spans 12 residues.

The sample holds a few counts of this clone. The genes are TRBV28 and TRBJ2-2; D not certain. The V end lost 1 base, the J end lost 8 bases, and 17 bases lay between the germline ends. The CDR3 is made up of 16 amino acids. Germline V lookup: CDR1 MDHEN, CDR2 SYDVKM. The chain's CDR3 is CASSLLSDGSWGELFF. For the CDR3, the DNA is TGTGCCAGCAGTTTATTAAGCGATGGCTCCTGGGGGGAGCTGTTTTTT.

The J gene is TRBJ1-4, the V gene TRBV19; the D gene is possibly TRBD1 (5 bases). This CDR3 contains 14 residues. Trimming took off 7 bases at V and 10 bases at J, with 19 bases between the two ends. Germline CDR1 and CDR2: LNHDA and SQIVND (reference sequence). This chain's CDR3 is CASTRGSPGGKLFF. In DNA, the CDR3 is TGTGCCAGTACCCGGGGGAGCCCCGGTGGAAAACTGTTTTTT.

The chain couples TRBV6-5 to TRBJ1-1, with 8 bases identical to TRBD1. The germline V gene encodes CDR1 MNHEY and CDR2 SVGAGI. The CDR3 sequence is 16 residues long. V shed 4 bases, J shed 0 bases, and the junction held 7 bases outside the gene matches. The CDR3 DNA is TGTGCCAGCAGTTCCCTCGGGACAGGAATGAACACTGAAGCTTTCTTT. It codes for CASSSLGTGMNTEAFF.

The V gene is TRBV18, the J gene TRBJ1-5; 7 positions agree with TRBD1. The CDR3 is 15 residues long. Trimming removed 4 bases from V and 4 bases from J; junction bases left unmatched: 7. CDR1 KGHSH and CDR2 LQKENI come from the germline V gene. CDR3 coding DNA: TGTGCCAGCTCACGACAGGGACAGCCTAATCAGCCCCAGCATTTT. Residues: CASSRQGQPNQPQHF.

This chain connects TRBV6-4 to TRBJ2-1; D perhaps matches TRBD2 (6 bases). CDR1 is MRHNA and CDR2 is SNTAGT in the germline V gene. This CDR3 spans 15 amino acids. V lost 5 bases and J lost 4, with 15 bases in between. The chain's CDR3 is CASSRDSPLYNEQFF. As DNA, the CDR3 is TGTGCCAGCAGTCGGGACTCACCCCTATACAATGAGCAGTTCTTC.

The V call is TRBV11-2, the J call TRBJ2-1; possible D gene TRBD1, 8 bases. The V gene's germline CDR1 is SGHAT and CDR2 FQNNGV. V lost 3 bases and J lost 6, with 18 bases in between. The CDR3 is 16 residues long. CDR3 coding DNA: TGTGCCAGCAGCTTTAGCAGGGGGCGCGGGAGCAATGAGCAGTTCTTC. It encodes CASSFSRGRGSNEQFF.

The CDR3 region is CASSISPRDSTYGYTF. The CDR3, as DNA: TGCGCCAGCAGTATCAGCCCCCGGGACAGCACCTATGGCTACACCTTC. The rearrangement uses TRBV5-1 and TRBJ1-2; 7 nucleotides align to TRBD1. The trim removed 5 bases at V and 4 bases at J, leaving 14 bases unmatched. Germline V gene data show CDR1 as SGHRS and CDR2 as YFSETQ. CDR3 length: 16 residues.

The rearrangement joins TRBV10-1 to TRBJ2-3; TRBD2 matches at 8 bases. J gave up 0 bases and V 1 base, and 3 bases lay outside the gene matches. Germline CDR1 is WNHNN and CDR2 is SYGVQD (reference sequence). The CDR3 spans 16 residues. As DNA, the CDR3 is TGCGCCAGCAGTGAGTTATTAGCGGGGAGCACAGATACGCAGTATTTT. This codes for CASSELLAGSTDTQYF.

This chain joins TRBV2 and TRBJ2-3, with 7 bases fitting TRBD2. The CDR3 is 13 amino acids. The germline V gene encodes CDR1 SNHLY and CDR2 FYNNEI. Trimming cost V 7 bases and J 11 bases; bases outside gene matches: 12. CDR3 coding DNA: TGTGCCAGCACCCTACCCGCCGGGGGGATGCAGTATTTT. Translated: CASTLPAGGMQYF.

CDR3 nucleotides: TGTGCCAGCAGTGAAGGGACAGTCAATCAGCCCCAGCATTTT. Translation gives CASSEGTVNQPQHF. The gene calls are TRBV2 and TRBJ1-5; D perhaps matches TRBD1 (6 bases). CDR1 is SNHLY and CDR2 is FYNNEI in the germline V gene. V dropped 1 base and J dropped 3 bases, with 7 bases sitting between them. This CDR3 comprises 14 residues.

CDR3 protein: CASKGQGANYGYTF. DNA of the CDR3: TGTGCCAGCAAGGGACAGGGGGCAAACTATGGCTACACCTTC. This sequence joins TRBV6-4 and TRBJ1-2; TRBD1 agrees at 12 bases. The CDR3 is 14 residues long. The germline V gene encodes CDR1 MRHNA and CDR2 SNTAGT. V was clipped by 7 bases and J by 2 bases; unmatched bases: 2.